These 7 T cell receptor beta chains were all obtained from the same sample, sequenced in a study of T cell repertoires in cytomegalovirus infection. TCRdb analysed the reads with MiXCR anew, one entry per CDR3 protein. The sample lists roughly 250,000 distinct CDR3 sequences, roughly 20% occurring once. Source material: CD8+ T cells from PBMCs. The source is a human donor in good health (CMV status not recorded). Some clones in this sample may be carry-over from other donors' samples.

This clonotype has a handful of counts. The chain has TRBV7-9 and TRBJ1-1, with D possibly matching TRBD1 (6 bases). This CDR3 has 14 residues. With 5 bases removed from V and 7 bases from J, the gap between germline ends came to 17 bases. Germline V gives CDR1 SEHNR, CDR2 FQNEAQ (reference sequence). The CDR3 spells CASSHGWTVLEAFF. In DNA, the CDR3 is TGTGCCAGCAGCCACGGGTGGACAGTCCTTGAAGCTTTCTTT.

This clonotype was recorded many times. The chain uses TRBV12-3 or TRBV12-4 and TRBJ2-6; D might be TRBD2 (6 bases). V was trimmed by 5 bases and J by 3 bases, leaving 26 bases between them. CDR3 length: 20 residues. This CDR3 reads CASSLMPLGGDPFGANVLTF. The CDR3 DNA follows: TGTGCCAGCAGTCTAATGCCCTTGGGGGGAGACCCCTTTGGGGCCAACGTCCTGACTTTC.

In regard to this clonotype: This may stem from a read error, because a much larger clone lies one nucleotide away. The gene calls are TRBV7-2 and TRBJ1-1; D call uncertain. This CDR3 has 13 residues. Between the trimmed V and J ends, which lost 5 bases and 3 bases, there was a span of 10 bases. Germline V gene data show CDR1 as SGHTA and CDR2 as FQGNSA. In nucleotides, the CDR3 is TGTGCCAGCAGCCTGAGATGTGACACTGAAGCTTTCTTT. Its protein is CASSLRCDTEAFF.

This chain links TRBV14 with TRBJ2-3; D is possibly TRBD1 (5 bases). The CDR3 loop spans 17 amino acids. Germline assignment: CDR1 SGHDN and CDR2 FVKESK. V was shortened by 5 bases and J by 4 bases, with 22 bases between the two germline ends. Here the CDR3 reads CASSSQARVALPDTQYF. The DNA of the CDR3 is TGTGCCAGCAGCTCACAAGCCAGGGTCGCCCTCCCAGATACGCAGTATTTT. The full variable domain, completed using reference TRBV14 and TRBJ2-3, is EAGVTQFPSHSVIEKGQTVTLRCDPISGHDNLYWYRRVMGKEIKFLLHFVKESKQDESGMPNNRFLAERTGGTYSTLKVQPAELEDSGVYFCASSSQARVALPDTQYFGPGTRLTVL.

This clonotype has at least ten counts. The CDR3 loop reads CASSNTGGGYEQYF. The CDR3 DNA reads TGTGCCAGCAGCAACACCGGGGGGGGCTACGAGCAGTACTTC. This rearrangement joins TRBV7-2 to TRBJ2-7; 8 positions agree with TRBD2. The CDR3 runs to 14 residues. Germline-derived CDR1 and CDR2 are SGHTA and FQGNSA. Losses at the gene ends were 5 bases for V and 3 bases for J; bases not matched to a gene: 6.

This clonotype was counted only a few times. The rearrangement links TRBV30 to TRBJ2-1; possible D gene TRBD2, 5 bases. V was shortened by 7 bases and J by 7 bases, with 14 bases between the two germline ends. Germline V lookup: CDR1 GTSNPN, CDR2 SVGIG (reference sequence). The length of the CDR3 is 12 residues. CDR3 in DNA: TGTGCCTACGACCGGCCGGGGAATGAGCAGTTCTTC. Its translation is CAYDRPGNEQFF. Together with reference TRBV30 and TRBJ2-1, the CDR3 gives the full variable domain: SQTIHQWPATLVQPVGSPLSLECTVEGTSNPNLYWYRQAAGRGLQLLFYSVGIGQISSEVPQNLSASRPQDRQFILSSKKLLLSDSGFYLCAYDRPGNEQFFGPGTRLTVL.

The chain links TRBV28 to TRBJ2-2, with 9 positions matching TRBD2. The CDR3 is 16 amino acids. V lost 11 bases and J lost 4; bases outside the gene matches: 14. Germline V CDR1 and CDR2: MDHEN, SYDVKM. The CDR3 sequence is CASNSGGAGFTGELFF. For the CDR3, the DNA is TGTGCCTCAAATAGCGGGGGAGCGGGCTTCACCGGGGAGCTGTTTTTT.